Presented here are 2 T cell receptor beta chains from one specimen sequenced in a study of neurological immune-mediated disorders. TCRdb independently ran MiXCR on the 5' RACE reads; one entry per CDR3 protein. The data show 66,000 or so distinct CDR3 sequences, with about 3.4% seen just once and about 3.5% held by the top ten. Sequencing was done on a sample of PBMCs. The receptors originated from a man aged 35 to 55 with multiple sclerosis.

Comments on this clonotype: This may come from a read error, since a much larger clone is one base off. V usage is TRBV5-1 and J usage is TRBJ1-5; possibly TRBD1 for D (5 bases). Germline lookup yields CDR1 SGHRS and CDR2 YFSETQ. This CDR3 contains 14 residues. In nucleotides, the CDR3 is TGCGCCAGCAGCTTGGGACAGAACAATCAGCACCAGCATTTT. It specifies CASSLGQNNQHQHF.

This clonotype occurred many times. The rearrangement uses TRBV7-8 and TRBJ2-4, with a possible D match to TRBD2 (7 bases). The germline V and J ends were trimmed by 5 bases and 2 bases, with 19 bases remaining between them. The germline CDR1 and CDR2 sequences are SGHVS and FQNEAQ. The length of the CDR3 is 17 residues. The CDR3 region has the DNA TGTGCCAGCAGCCCCCAGGTGTGGGGGGGCCCCAAAAACATTCAGTACTTC. As protein: CASSPQVWGGPKNIQYF.